A single sample is the source of the 21 T cell receptor beta chains below, sequenced in a study of shared clonotypes between healthy human individuals. The assay was immunoSEQ multiplex PCR, and TCRdb's table has in-frame clones only and misses some. The table lists some 1.4 million clones, over 95% of them singletons, with roughly 1.2% in the top ten. Sequenced sample: naive CD4+ T cells sorted from blood. Stated subset: CD45RA+ positively selected. These TCRs come from a man younger than 45 in good health.

This chain joins TRBV4-3 and TRBJ2-3; 7 nucleotides agree with TRBD1. Germline trimming cut 1 base from V and 5 bases from J; bases unmatched to any gene: 9. There are 16 residues in the CDR3. From germline, CDR1 is LGHNA and CDR2 YSLEER. CDR3 bases: TGCGCCAGCAGCCAAGTAGGGACAGTGAGGGGAGATACGCAGTATTTT. Its protein is CASSQVGTVRGDTQYF.

The chain is built from TRBV20-1 and TRBJ2-5; D not certain. The CDR3 runs to 11 residues. CDR1 and CDR2 from the germline V gene are DFQATT and SNEGSKA (reference sequence). CDR3 coding DNA: TGCAGCCCTAATTACCTGGAGACCCAGTACTTC. It specifies CSPNYLETQYF.

CDR3 coding DNA: TGCGCCAGCAGCGCCAGGACTAGCGGACCCTACGAGCAGTACTTC. Translated, it gives CASSARTSGPYEQYF. The gene calls are TRBV5-1 and TRBJ2-7; 10 bases are a match to TRBD2. Germline V gives CDR1 SGHRS, CDR2 YFSETQ. This CDR3 is built from 15 residues. V lost 4 bases to trimming and J lost 2 bases; unmatched junction nucleotides: 6.

The genes are TRBV2 and TRBJ2-7; D unresolved. The CDR3 runs to 11 residues. Per germline, CDR1 SNHLY and CDR2 FYNNEI. V was cut by 8 bases and J by 6 bases, with 11 bases left in between. The CDR3 is CASGPYGEQYF. The CDR3 DNA reads as TGTGCCAGCGGACCCTACGGCGAGCAGTACTTC. The full variable domain, in which reference TRBV2 and TRBJ2-7 provide the parts outside the CDR3, is EPEVTQTPSHQVTQMGQEVILRCVPISNHLYFYWYRQILGQKVEFLVSFYNNEISEKSEIFDDQFSVERPDGSNFTLKIRSTKLEDSAMYFCASGPYGEQYFGPGTRLTVT.

This chain uses TRBV5-1 with TRBJ2-7; D could derive from TRBD1 or TRBD2 (5 bases each). CDR3 length: 15 amino acids. CDR1 and CDR2 from the germline V gene are SGHRS and YFSETQ. Trimming removed 4 bases from V and 3 bases from J, with 17 bases in between. Here the CDR3 DNA reads TGCGCCAGCAGCGCCATGGCAGGGAGTAACTACGAGCAGTACTTC. Translated: CASSAMAGSNYEQYF.

The genes are TRBV5-4 and TRBJ2-2; D is possibly TRBD1 (6 bases). Trimming took 2 bases from V and 3 from J, leaving 8 bases between them. The CDR3 covers 14 residues. Germline V gene lookup returns CDR1 SGHNT and CDR2 YYREEE (reference sequence). CDR3 region: CASSLQGDTGELFF. The DNA of the CDR3 is TGTGCCAGCAGCTTACAGGGAGACACCGGGGAGCTGTTTTTT.

About this clone: The same CDR3 is also encoded by other DNA sequences in this sample. The chain is built from TRBV10-3 and TRBJ2-5; D gene unclear. CDR1 and CDR2 (germline): ENHRY, SYGVKD. Trimming pared 2 bases from V and 5 bases from J, leaving 3 bases between. The CDR3 has 11 amino acids. CDR3 in amino acids: CAISEGETQYF. CDR3 coding DNA: TGTGCCATCAGTGAGGGGGAGACCCAGTACTTC.

CDR3: CASRPTRVPGEQYF. The CDR3 bases are TGTGCCAGCAGACCCACTCGGGTGCCGGGCGAGCAGTACTTC. This chain connects TRBV6-1 to TRBJ2-7; no reliable D call. Trimming shortened V by 6 bases and J by 6 bases, and 18 bases separated the two germline ends. This CDR3 has 14 residues. Germline CDR1 is MNHNS and CDR2 is SASEGT.

The chain employs TRBV5-1 and TRBJ2-1; weak D call: TRBD1 (6 bases). The V gene lost 4 bases and the J gene lost 7 bases, with 15 bases spanning the gap. Germline V CDR1 and CDR2: SGHRS, YFSETQ. The CDR3 is made up of 14 amino acids. The DNA for the CDR3 is TGCGCCAGCAGCACACCCGGGACATCAAATGAGCAGTTCTTC. Translation gives CASSTPGTSNEQFF.

CDR3: CASSEGPRNYGYTF. In DNA, the CDR3 is TGTGCCAGCAGTGAAGGGCCAAGGAACTATGGCTACACCTTC. The chain joins TRBV6-1 to TRBJ1-2; D ambiguous. The CDR3 length is 14 residues. Germline CDR1 is MNHNS and CDR2 is SASEGT. The ends were cut back, 1 base at V and 2 bases at J, with 8 bases in the middle.

The genes are TRBV9 and TRBJ2-3; tentative D call: TRBD1 (5 bases). Deletions cut 3 bases from V and 5 bases from J, with 13 bases between. Germline values: CDR1 SGDLS, CDR2 YYNGEE. The CDR3 has 14 amino acids. CDR3 nucleotide sequence: TGTGCCAGCAGCGAACGACAGTTCGAAGATACGCAGTATTTT. This translates into CASSERQFEDTQYF.

J is TRBJ1-4 and V is TRBV19; TRBD1 matches 9 bases. CDR3 size: 17 residues. Germline V gene sequence: CDR1 LNHDA, CDR2 SQIVND (reference sequence). Trimming removed 7 bases from V and 0 bases from J; junction bases left unmatched: 9. The CDR3 here is CASKDRGGFATNEKLFF. CDR3 nucleotides: TGTGCCAGTAAGGACAGGGGAGGCTTTGCAACTAATGAAAAACTGTTTTTT.

This clone was observed once. The chain couples TRBV4-1 to TRBJ2-1; TRBD1 is a possible D gene (5 bases). Germline values: CDR1 MGHRA, CDR2 YSYEKL. V was pared by 1 base and J by 7 bases, with 14 bases between. CDR3 length: 15 residues. The CDR3 loop reads CASSQAPDIVNEQFF. The CDR3 DNA sequence: TGCGCCAGCAGCCAAGCCCCGGACATCGTTAATGAGCAGTTCTTC.

The rearrangement uses TRBV14 and TRBJ2-7, with D perhaps matching TRBD1 (5 bases). V was shortened by 6 bases and J by 7 bases, with 13 bases between the two germline ends. Germline loops: CDR1 SGHDN, CDR2 FVKESK. CDR3 size: 12 residues. CDR3 sequence reads: CASRKGVQEQYF. CDR3 coding DNA: TGTGCCAGCAGGAAAGGGGTTCAGGAGCAGTACTTC.

The genes are TRBV6-6 and TRBJ1-2; maybe TRBD1 (6 bases). V shed 8 bases and J shed 0 bases, with 13 bases lying between them. Germline V CDR1 and CDR2: MNHNY, SVGAGI (reference sequence). The CDR3 consists of 14 residues. The CDR3 sequence: CASLRDNANYGYTF. Here the CDR3 DNA reads TGTGCCAGCCTTCGGGACAACGCTAACTATGGCTACACCTTC.

The chain uses TRBV18 and TRBJ2-3, with D unclear. The V gene's germline CDR1 is KGHSH and CDR2 LQKENI. The CDR3 consists of 16 residues. Deletions cut 0 bases from V and 0 bases from J, with 10 bases between. The CDR3 region is CASSPPELLSTDTQYF. The DNA for the CDR3 is TGTGCCAGCTCACCACCAGAGCTACTTAGCACAGATACGCAGTATTTT. The complete variable domain, with remaining parts taken from reference TRBV18 and TRBJ2-3, reads NAGVMQNPRHLVRRRGQEARLRCSPMKGHSHVYWYRQLPEEGLKFMVYLQKENIIDESGMPKERFSAEFPKEGPSILRIQQVVRGDSAAYFCASSPPELLSTDTQYFGPGTRLTVL.

This clone was seen once. This chain joins TRBV7-8 and TRBJ1-5; D gene unclear. This CDR3 is built from 16 residues. The V end was cut by 6 bases, the J end by 4 bases, with 19 bases between. CDR1 SGHVS and CDR2 FQNEAQ come from the germline V gene. The CDR3 here is CASSQHQAGPNQPQHF. The CDR3 coding sequence is TGTGCCAGCAGTCAACACCAGGCAGGCCCGAATCAGCCCCAGCATTTT.

The chain combines TRBV5-5 with TRBJ1-3; D is unclear. The V end was cut by 0 bases, the J end by 8 bases, with 15 bases between. The CDR3 consists of 15 residues. Germline V gene data show CDR1 as SGHKS and CDR2 as YYEKEE (reference sequence). The CDR3 nucleotides read TGTGCCAGCAGCTTGGTTCCAACTCTGGGCGACACCATATATTTT. Its translation is CASSLVPTLGDTIYF.

The rearrangement joins TRBV10-3 to TRBJ2-1; 10 bases line up with TRBD1. With 6 bases clipped from V and 5 bases from J, the junction kept 4 bases outside the gene matches. Germline V gene lookup returns CDR1 ENHRY and CDR2 SYGVKD. CDR3 length: 14 amino acids. The CDR3 loop reads CAIRTDRGDNEQFF. The CDR3 DNA is TGTGCCATCAGAACGGACAGGGGGGACAATGAGCAGTTCTTC.

This rearrangement joins TRBV28 to TRBJ2-7; 10 bases match TRBD2. J lost 6 bases, V lost 6 bases, and 5 bases had no gene match. From germline, CDR1 is MDHEN and CDR2 SYDVKM. There are 13 residues in the CDR3. CDR3 bases: TGTGCCAGCAGGCGACTAGCGGGCAGCGAGCAGTACTTC. This encodes CASRRLAGSEQYF. Based on the CDR3 plus reference TRBV28 and TRBJ2-7, the full variable domain is DVKVTQSSRYLVKRTGEKVFLECVQDMDHENMFWYRQDPGLGLRLIYFSYDVKMKEKGDIPEGYSVSREKKERFSLILESASTNQTSMYLCASRRLAGSEQYFGPGTRLTVT.

The chain joins TRBV5-1 to TRBJ2-7; D unresolved. This CDR3 has 13 amino acids. Germline V gives CDR1 SGHRS, CDR2 YFSETQ. The V and J ends lost 5 bases and 6 bases respectively, with 15 bases between them. CDR3 loop: CASSKALTSEQYF. The DNA for the CDR3 is TGCGCCAGCAGTAAGGCCTTGACCTCCGAGCAGTACTTC.